Here is one T cell receptor beta chain with its context. These data are taken from a study of CD8 T cells in Susac syndrome. RNA, at about 0.45 to 1 ug, was reverse transcribed with random hexamers. TCRdb ran MiXCR on the immunoSEQ multiplex PCR reads and lists one entry per CDR3 protein. The sample holds approximately 200,000 distinct CDR3 sequences, approximately 96% seen once. Looked up from germline, CDR1 is SGHRS and CDR2 is YFSETQ. The CDR3 has 13 residues. The V and J ends lost 1 base and 2 bases respectively, with 7 bases between them. The chain employs TRBV5-1 and TRBJ2-7; no clear D. This receptor was obtained from a human donor with multiple sclerosis. The sequenced material came from CD4+ T cells from PBMCs. CDR3 in amino acids: CASSLSSPYEQYF. The CDR3 nucleotides read TGCGCCAGCAGCTTGAGTTCACCCTACGAGCAGTACTTC.